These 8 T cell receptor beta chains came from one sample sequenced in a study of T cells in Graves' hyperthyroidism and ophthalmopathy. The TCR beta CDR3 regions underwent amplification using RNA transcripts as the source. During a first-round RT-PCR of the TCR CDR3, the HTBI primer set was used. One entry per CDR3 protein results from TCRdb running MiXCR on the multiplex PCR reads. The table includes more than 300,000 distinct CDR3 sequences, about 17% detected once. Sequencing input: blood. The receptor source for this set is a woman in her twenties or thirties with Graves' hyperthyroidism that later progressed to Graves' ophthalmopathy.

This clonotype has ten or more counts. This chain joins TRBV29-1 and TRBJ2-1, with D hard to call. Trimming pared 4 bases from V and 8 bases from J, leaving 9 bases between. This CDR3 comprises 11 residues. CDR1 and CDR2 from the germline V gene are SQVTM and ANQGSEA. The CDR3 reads CSVGEGHEQFF. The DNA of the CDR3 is TGCAGCGTTGGGGAAGGTCATGAGCAGTTCTTC.

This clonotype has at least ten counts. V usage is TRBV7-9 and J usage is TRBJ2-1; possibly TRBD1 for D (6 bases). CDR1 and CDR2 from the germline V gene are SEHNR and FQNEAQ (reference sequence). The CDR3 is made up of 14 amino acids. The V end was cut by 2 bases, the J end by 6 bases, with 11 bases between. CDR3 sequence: CASSLRQGTNEQFF. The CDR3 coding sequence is TGTGCCAGCAGCTTAAGGCAGGGGACCAATGAGCAGTTCTTC. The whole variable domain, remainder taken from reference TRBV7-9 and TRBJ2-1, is DTGVSQNPRHKITKRGQNVTFRCDPISEHNRLYWYRQTLGQGPEFLTYFQNEAQLEKSRLLSDRFSAERPKGSFSTLEIQRTEQGDSAMYLCASSLRQGTNEQFFGPGTRLTVL.

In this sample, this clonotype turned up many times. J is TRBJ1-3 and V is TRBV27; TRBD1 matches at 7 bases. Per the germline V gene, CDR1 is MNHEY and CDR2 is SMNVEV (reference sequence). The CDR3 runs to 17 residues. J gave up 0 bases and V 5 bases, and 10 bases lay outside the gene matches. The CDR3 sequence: CASSRTPGQLSGNTIYF. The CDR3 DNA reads TGTGCCAGCAGTCGGACACCGGGACAGCTCTCTGGAAACACCATATATTTT.

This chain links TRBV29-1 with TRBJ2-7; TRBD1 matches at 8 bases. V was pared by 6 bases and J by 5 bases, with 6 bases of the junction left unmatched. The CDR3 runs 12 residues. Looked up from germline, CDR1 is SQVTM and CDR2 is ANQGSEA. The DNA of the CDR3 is TGCAGCGTCCCGGGACAGGTCGACGAGCAGTACTTC. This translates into CSVPGQVDEQYF.

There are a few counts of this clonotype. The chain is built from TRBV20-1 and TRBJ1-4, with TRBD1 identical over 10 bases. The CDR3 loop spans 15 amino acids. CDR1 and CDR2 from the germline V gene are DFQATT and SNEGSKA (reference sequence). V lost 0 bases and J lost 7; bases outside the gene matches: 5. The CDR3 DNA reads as TGCAGTGCTAGAGATTATAGGACAGGGGGTGAAAAACTGTTTTTT. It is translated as CSARDYRTGGEKLFF.

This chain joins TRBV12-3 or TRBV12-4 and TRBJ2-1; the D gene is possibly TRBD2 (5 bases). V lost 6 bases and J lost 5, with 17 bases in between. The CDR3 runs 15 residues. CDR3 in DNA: TGTGCCAGCAGCCAGCCTCTCACCGGGGACAATGAGCAGTTCTTC. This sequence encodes CASSQPLTGDNEQFF.

CDR3 sequence reads: CSAWTGESYEQYF. DNA for the CDR3: TGCAGTGCTTGGACAGGAGAGTCCTACGAGCAGTACTTC. This chain connects TRBV20-1 to TRBJ2-7, with TRBD1 matching over 7 bases. There are 13 residues in the CDR3. Unmatched junction bases numbered 5, after V lost 5 bases and J lost 1 base. CDR1 is DFQATT and CDR2 is SNEGSKA in the germline V gene (reference sequence).

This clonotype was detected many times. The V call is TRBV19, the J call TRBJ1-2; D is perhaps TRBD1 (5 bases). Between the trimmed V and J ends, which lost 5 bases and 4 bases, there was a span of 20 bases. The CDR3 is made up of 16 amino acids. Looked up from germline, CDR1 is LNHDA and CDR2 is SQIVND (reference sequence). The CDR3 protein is CASSSPPGRLSYGYTF. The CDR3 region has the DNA TGTGCCAGTAGTTCGCCTCCGGGACGGCTGAGCTATGGCTACACCTTC.